A single sample is the source of the 32 T cell receptor beta chains below, sequenced in a study of T cell responses to AZD1222 COVID-19 vaccine. This table comes from immunoSEQ multiplex PCR, and its TCRdb copy is limited to in-frame clones, with some not included. The data contain over 100,000 clones, 85% to 95% of them seen just once; the ten biggest clones take up 6.6%. Sequences were derived from peripheral blood, sampled on day 0 of AZD1222 vaccination. These receptors were collected from an adult in good health.

This clone was seen a single time. The chain recombines TRBV5-4 with TRBJ2-1; possibly TRBD1 or TRBD2 for D (5 bases each). Deletions cut 0 bases from V and 8 bases from J, with 9 bases between. This CDR3 contains 13 residues. The germline CDR1 and CDR2 sequences are SGHNT and YYREEE (reference sequence). The CDR3 sequence: CASSLGQGDEQFF. DNA for the CDR3: TGTGCCAGCAGCTTGGGTCAGGGAGATGAGCAGTTCTTC.

This sequence joins TRBV5-4 and TRBJ1-1; 12 bases agree with TRBD1. V shed 4 bases and J 4 bases; nucleotides not matched to a gene: 8. The CDR3 loop spans 16 amino acids. Germline V gives CDR1 SGHNT, CDR2 YYREEE (reference sequence). The CDR3 is CASSQAPGQGATEAFF. The CDR3 nucleotides are TGTGCCAGCAGCCAGGCGCCGGGACAGGGGGCCACTGAAGCTTTCTTT.

The chain couples TRBV28 to TRBJ1-1, with 10 positions matching TRBD1. V shed 2 bases, J shed 5 bases, and the junction held 11 bases outside the gene matches. CDR3 length: 17 residues. The germline gives CDR1 MDHEN, CDR2 SYDVKM. The CDR3: CASSLLPRTGGGTEAFF. In DNA form, the CDR3 reads TGTGCCAGCAGTTTACTCCCGAGGACAGGGGGGGGGACTGAAGCTTTCTTT. Together with reference TRBV28 and TRBJ1-1, the CDR3 gives the full variable domain: DVKVTQSSRYLVKRTGEKVFLECVQDMDHENMFWYRQDPGLGLRLIYFSYDVKMKEKGDIPEGYSVSREKKERFSLILESASTNQTSMYLCASSLLPRTGGGTEAFFGQGTRLTVV.

This chain links TRBV9 with TRBJ1-4, with unresolved D. The CDR3 consists of 18 residues. Germline values: CDR1 SGDLS, CDR2 YYNGEE. Trimming shortened V by 3 bases and J by 0 bases, and 18 bases separated the two germline ends. The DNA of the CDR3 is TGTGCCAGCAGCGAGGAGATCGTTGTAGGCCCAACTAATGAAAAACTGTTTTTT. Its translation: CASSEEIVVGPTNEKLFF.

This chain joins TRBV5-1 and TRBJ1-1; 7 bases align to TRBD1. There are 15 residues in the CDR3. The germline gives CDR1 SGHRS, CDR2 YFSETQ. V lost 0 bases and J lost 4; bases outside the gene matches: 6. CDR3 in amino acids: CASSLAQGTSTEAFF. CDR3 sequence (DNA): TGCGCCAGCAGCTTGGCACAGGGGACTAGCACTGAAGCTTTCTTT.

The chain has TRBV18 and TRBJ1-2; TRBD1 might be the D (6 bases). The CDR3 is made up of 13 amino acids. V was cut by 0 bases and J by 6 bases, with 8 bases left in between. Germline V gene sequence: CDR1 KGHSH, CDR2 LQKENI. In DNA form, the CDR3 reads TGTGCCAGCTCACCACCAGCAGGGGATGGCTACACCTTC. It codes for CASSPPAGDGYTF.

J is TRBJ2-4 and V is TRBV19, with a tentative D call TRBD1 (5 bases). CDR3 length: 15 residues. The germline V and J ends were trimmed by 3 bases and 7 bases, with 16 bases remaining between them. Germline loops: CDR1 LNHDA, CDR2 SQIVND (reference sequence). Written as DNA, the CDR3 is TGTGCCAGTAGTATCGCCTCCGGGCCAGGGAACATTCAGTACTTC. Protein sequence: CASSIASGPGNIQYF.

The chain recombines TRBV4-1 with TRBJ1-3, with D perhaps matching TRBD1 (5 bases). Germline V lookup: CDR1 MGHRA, CDR2 YSYEKL. Trimming stripped 6 bases from V and 8 bases from J, with 17 bases between. The CDR3 length is 14 residues. This CDR3 reads CASSRAGTKDTIYF. The CDR3 DNA reads TGCGCCAGCAGTCGAGCAGGGACTAAGGACACCATATATTTT.

This rearrangement joins TRBV28 to TRBJ1-1, with a possible D match to TRBD1 (5 bases). From germline, CDR1 is MDHEN and CDR2 SYDVKM. CDR3 length: 14 residues. V lost 2 bases to trimming and J lost 2 bases, with 9 bases between them. The CDR3: CASSLVGGNTEAFF. For the CDR3, the DNA is TGTGCCAGCAGTTTAGTCGGGGGAAACACTGAAGCTTTCTTT.

The V gene is TRBV5-6, the J gene TRBJ2-2; tentative D call: TRBD1 (6 bases). CDR3 length: 16 amino acids. V was shortened by 0 bases and J by 2 bases, with 11 bases between the two germline ends. CDR1 SGHDT and CDR2 YYEEEE come from the germline V gene. CDR3 residues: CASSLGSGGNTGELFF. CDR3 DNA: TGTGCCAGCAGCTTGGGGTCTGGGGGCAACACCGGGGAGCTGTTTTTT.

This chain uses TRBV30 with TRBJ1-2; tentative D call: TRBD1 (5 bases). This CDR3 comprises 13 residues. Germline-derived CDR1 and CDR2 are GTSNPN and SVGIG (reference sequence). V was shortened by 1 base and J by 3 bases, with 9 bases between the two germline ends. The CDR3 nucleotides read TGTGCCTGGAGTGGACAGTGGGACTATGGCTACACCTTC. Protein product: CAWSGQWDYGYTF.

The chain links TRBV15 to TRBJ1-4; possibly TRBD1 for D (5 bases). Trimming shortened V by 5 bases and J by 8 bases, and 18 bases separated the two germline ends. The CDR3 extends over 15 amino acids. Germline V gives CDR1 LNHNV, CDR2 YYDKDF (reference sequence). DNA of the CDR3: TGTGCCACCAGCCTTGAGTTGGGGCTAGGGGAAAAACTGTTTTTT. It encodes CATSLELGLGEKLFF. The full variable domain, with the rest looked up from reference TRBV15 and TRBJ1-4, is DAMVIQNPRYQVTQFGKPVTLSCSQTLNHNVMYWYQQKSSQAPKLLFHYYDKDFNNEADTPDNFQSRRPNTSFCFLDIRSPGLGDTAMYLCATSLELGLGEKLFFGSGTQLSVL.

This chain links TRBV15 with TRBJ1-2, with D uncertain. The CDR3 covers 15 residues. Germline V lookup: CDR1 LNHNV, CDR2 YYDKDF (reference sequence). Trimming took off 0 bases at V and 2 bases at J, with 10 bases between the two ends. The CDR3 DNA sequence: TGTGCCACCAGCAGAGATTTGGGGTTCAACTATGGCTACACCTTC. It yields the protein CATSRDLGFNYGYTF.

This clone was observed a handful of times. The genes are TRBV7-6 and TRBJ2-1, with a possible D match to TRBD2 (7 bases). Trimming took off 5 bases at V and 2 bases at J, with 13 bases between the two ends. Germline loops: CDR1 SGHVS, CDR2 FNYEAQ. This CDR3 is 15 amino acids long. The CDR3 region has the DNA TGTGCCAGCAGCCCCGGCGGGGGCCCCTACAATGAGCAGTTCTTC. It translates to CASSPGGGPYNEQFF. Full variable domain (remainder filled in from reference TRBV7-6 and TRBJ2-1): GAGVSQSPRYKVTKRGQDVALRCDPISGHVSLYWYRQALGQGPEFLTYFNYEAQQDKSGLPNDRFSAERPEGSISTLTIQRTEQRDSAMYRCASSPGGGPYNEQFFGPGTRLTVL.

The V gene is TRBV3-1 (or the pseudogene TRBV3-2), the J gene TRBJ2-7, with unresolved D. The CDR3 runs 15 residues. Germline V gives CDR1 LGHDT, CDR2 YNNKEL (reference sequence). Trimming stripped 1 base from V and 2 bases from J, with 12 bases between. The CDR3, as DNA: TGTGCCAGCAGCCAAGGTCCCGCGACAACCTACGAGCAGTACTTC. It codes for CASSQGPATTYEQYF.

The chain recombines TRBV6-6 with TRBJ2-7; 7 nucleotides line up with TRBD1. Germline V gene sequence: CDR1 MNHNY, CDR2 SVGAGI (reference sequence). The CDR3 length is 15 residues. Here the CDR3 reads CASVGGDPLTYEQYF. The CDR3 DNA sequence: TGTGCGAGCGTAGGGGGCGATCCCTTAACCTACGAGCAGTACTTC.

The chain links TRBV9 to TRBJ2-2, with a tentative D call TRBD2 (5 bases). The CDR3 sequence is 16 residues long. Per germline, CDR1 SGDLS and CDR2 YYNGEE. Trimming left V 0 bases short and J 0 bases short, with 9 bases between. The DNA of the CDR3 is TGTGCCAGCAGCGTAGCGCTAGCAGCGAACACCGGGGAGCTGTTTTTT. Translated: CASSVALAANTGELFF.

This clone came up once. The chain uses TRBV27 and TRBJ2-6; tentatively, D is TRBD1 (5 bases). The CDR3 totals 17 residues. In germline, CDR1 is MNHEY, CDR2 SMNVEV (reference sequence). The V and J ends lost 5 bases and 4 bases respectively, with 18 bases between them. The CDR3 nucleotides read TGTGCCAGCAGTCCTCAGGGTCCCACTGAGGGGGCCAACGTCCTGACTTTC. This encodes CASSPQGPTEGANVLTF.

The gene calls are TRBV28 and TRBJ2-1, with 16 bases that match TRBD2. CDR1 and CDR2 (germline): MDHEN, SYDVKM. The ends lost 4 bases at V and 7 bases at J; junction bases unmatched: 1. This CDR3 has 15 residues. The CDR3 region has the DNA TGTGCCAGCAGTTCGGGACTAGCGGGAGGGAATGAGCAGTTCTTC. Protein: CASSSGLAGGNEQFF. The variable domain in full, with the rest retrieved from reference TRBV28 and TRBJ2-1, is DVKVTQSSRYLVKRTGEKVFLECVQDMDHENMFWYRQDPGLGLRLIYFSYDVKMKEKGDIPEGYSVSREKKERFSLILESASTNQTSMYLCASSSGLAGGNEQFFGPGTRLTVL.

The rearrangement uses TRBV7-9 and TRBJ1-1; D unresolved. CDR1 is SEHNR and CDR2 is FQNEAQ in the germline V gene (reference sequence). Trimming shortened V by 6 bases and J by 1 base, and 9 bases separated the two germline ends. The CDR3 totals 13 residues. The CDR3 loop is CASRERQNTEAFF. CDR3 nucleotide sequence: TGTGCCAGCAGGGAACGACAGAACACTGAAGCTTTCTTT.

The CDR3 sequence: CASRRGYNEQFF. CDR3 DNA sequence: TGTGCCAGCAGGCGGGGTTACAATGAGCAGTTCTTC. The genes are TRBV28 and TRBJ2-1, with a possible D match to TRBD2 (6 bases). CDR3 length: 12 residues. Germline V gene lookup returns CDR1 MDHEN and CDR2 SYDVKM. Trimming shortened V by 6 bases and J by 4 bases, and 7 bases separated the two germline ends.

The chain has TRBV4-1 and TRBJ2-7; D ambiguous. V was pared by 0 bases and J by 2 bases, with 17 bases between. The CDR3 covers 17 residues. Per germline, CDR1 MGHRA and CDR2 YSYEKL. The CDR3 sequence: CASSQDLSLTRTYEQYF. CDR3 nucleotides: TGCGCCAGCAGCCAAGATCTTTCCCTCACCAGGACCTACGAGCAGTACTTC.

The CDR3 DNA reads as TGTGCCAGCAGTTTCGGAGGGGACAGTTCCTACGAGCAGTACTTC. It is translated as CASSFGGDSSYEQYF. The chain recombines TRBV28 with TRBJ2-7; a possible D gene is TRBD1 (7 bases). CDR1 MDHEN and CDR2 SYDVKM come from the germline V gene. The CDR3 is 15 residues long. V was pared by 3 bases and J by 1 base, with 13 bases between.

In its sample, this clone was seen once. The gene calls are TRBV6-5 and TRBJ2-1, with TRBD2 matching over 9 bases. CDR3 length: 16 residues. The trim removed 2 bases at V and 5 bases at J, leaving 7 bases unmatched. CDR1 and CDR2 from the germline V gene are MNHEY and SVGAGI. The CDR3 sequence: CASSYPGTSRNNEQFF. Written as DNA, the CDR3 is TGTGCCAGCAGTTACCCAGGGACTAGCAGAAACAATGAGCAGTTCTTC.

J is TRBJ1-1 and V is TRBV5-1; the D gene is possibly TRBD1 (5 bases). This CDR3 spans 15 amino acids. CDR1 and CDR2 from the germline V gene are SGHRS and YFSETQ. Trimming removed 2 bases from V and 1 base from J, with 12 bases in between. CDR3 in DNA: TGCGCCAGCAGCTTACCCGGGACGGCGAACACTGAAGCTTTCTTT. This sequence encodes CASSLPGTANTEAFF.

With respect to this clone: Within the sample, other DNA sequences also encode this same CDR3. The chain has TRBV6-5 and TRBJ1-1; no firm D call. CDR1 MNHEY and CDR2 SVGAGI come from the germline V gene. V lost 0 bases to trimming and J lost 1 base, with 3 bases between them. The CDR3 extends over 13 amino acids. CDR3 nucleotides: TGTGCCAGCAGTTACTCCGCGAACACTGAAGCTTTCTTT. Amino acids: CASSYSANTEAFF.

This clone was found once. The V gene is TRBV5-1, the J gene TRBJ2-6; D is unresolved. The CDR3 length is 18 residues. The V and J ends lost 0 bases and 0 bases respectively, with 13 bases between them. Germline-derived CDR1 and CDR2 are SGHRS and YFSETQ. CDR3 DNA sequence: TGCGCCAGCAGCTTGGCCCCCCCCTCTTCCTCTGGGGCCAACGTCCTGACTTTC. Its protein is CASSLAPPSSSGANVLTF.

In the case of this clone: This specimen includes other DNA sequences encoding the same CDR3. The chain uses TRBV27 and TRBJ2-2, with unresolved D. CDR1 is MNHEY, CDR2 SMNVEV, per germline (reference sequence). Trimming stripped 0 bases from V and 5 bases from J, with 4 bases between. The CDR3 totals 13 residues. DNA for the CDR3: TGTGCCAGCAGTTTATCGGGAACCGGGGAGCTGTTTTTT. Amino acids: CASSLSGTGELFF.

In this sample, this clone turned up once. The chain links TRBV11-2 to TRBJ1-1, with D unclear. Germline values: CDR1 SGHAT, CDR2 FQNNGV. This CDR3 has 14 amino acids. V lost 8 bases and J 4 bases, leaving 17 bases between the germline ends. CDR3 sequence: CASGPSELVTEAFF. The CDR3 coding sequence is TGTGCCAGCGGCCCTTCCGAACTCGTCACTGAAGCTTTCTTT.

This chain connects TRBV24-1 to TRBJ2-7; no reliable D call. This CDR3 region has 14 residues. V shed 0 bases and J shed 0 bases, with 5 bases lying between them. Germline V gives CDR1 KGHDR, CDR2 SFDVKD. The CDR3 loop reads CATSDLGGSYEQYF. The CDR3 DNA sequence: TGTGCCACCAGTGATTTGGGCGGCTCCTACGAGCAGTACTTC.

The genes are TRBV18 and TRBJ2-5; D tentatively reads TRBD1 or TRBD2 (6 bases each). From germline, CDR1 is KGHSH and CDR2 LQKENI. Trimming took 3 bases from V and 5 from J, leaving 16 bases between them. The CDR3 consists of 15 residues. This CDR3 is CASSPIKGGEETQYF. DNA for the CDR3: TGTGCCAGCTCACCTATTAAGGGGGGCGAGGAGACCCAGTACTTC.

Of note for this clone: The junction differs from germline at one of its ends, possibly a read error. The rearrangement links TRBV4-2 to TRBJ1-1, with D possibly being TRBD1 (6 bases). The CDR3 runs 16 residues. The germline gives CDR1 LGHNA, CDR2 YNFKEQ. Here the CDR3 reads CASSQEWGRPNTEAFF. The CDR3 DNA follows: TGTGCCAGCAGCCAAGAGTGGGGGCGGCCGAACACTGAGGCTTTCTTT.